The T cell receptor beta chain described here comes from a study of cytomegalovirus exposure and HLA in healthy donors. Study in general: Among around 200 million T cells, an earlier analysis found around 100 million unique TCR beta sequences. Study-level findings and limits: Later analysis placed DRB1 highest and HLA-C lowest in TCR association rates, which differed by HLA locus. Upon later analysis, HLA-associated TCR beta chains proved more clonally expanded than other, equally common chains. TCR beta V segments were, for the most part, productive about 87% or about 30% of the time in an earlier analysis.

13 Jbeta primers and 60 Vbeta primers were used for the PCR. The assay was immunoSEQ multiplex PCR, and TCRdb's table has in-frame clones only and misses some. The sample has tens of thousands of clones, 86% seen once; the top ten hold 9% to 9.5%. Turning to this clone: Its antigen is still unknown.

The germline gives CDR1 SEHNR, CDR2 FQNEAQ (reference sequence). The CDR3 covers 17 residues. This receptor was obtained from a young man in good health and CMV-seropositive. V gene TRBV7-9 combines with J gene TRBJ2-5; 8 positions match TRBD1. The J call may not be correct, given that the DNA end is closer to TRBJ2-7. The specimen was PBMCs. The CDR3 is CASSFPTGQGFFYEQYF. The CDR3 DNA reads as TGTGCCAGCAGCTTTCCTACTGGACAGGGCTTTTTTTACGAGCAGTACTTC.